This T cell receptor beta chain was documented in a study of T cell clonality in common variable immunodeficiency. Measured with immunoSEQ multiplex PCR; TCRdb has only the in-frame clones, and not every one. The specimen has 45,000 to 60,000 clones, none found just once. This clone appeared a few times. Antigen specificity is unknown. The missing CDR3 end, 3 residues past where the read stops, is filled in from the germline J gene. Study-wide results and caveats: Common variable immunodeficiency TCR beta sequences reportedly had fewer deletions and N-nucleotide insertions. The cause of increased CVID clonality remains unclear without subpopulation sequencing. CVID subjects had higher TCRbeta clonality than healthy controls, most marked in about a third. Shared TCRbeta clones were fewer between CVID subjects than controls.

The CDR3 sequence is 16 residues long. The germline V gene has CDR1 GTSNPN and CDR2 SVGIG (reference sequence). The specimen sequenced was peripheral blood mononuclear cells. This TCR was recovered from a person aged 18-69 years in good health. This chain joins TRBV30 and TRBJ1-2, with D tentatively TRBD1 (5 bases). The CDR3 here is CAWSLGRRTSGGSYTF. Incomplete CDR3 DNA: TGTGCCTGGAGCCTCGGACGCAGGACTAGCGGGGGGAGC.